The 27 T cell receptor beta chains listed next were all sequenced from one sample in a study of blood T cells in healthy people across ages (dated by TCRdb to between 2014 and 2016). The method behind the library was 5' RACE. The sequencer listed for this sample is Illumina HiSeq 2500. A second PCR of about 6 to 12 cycles was performed with a sample-barcoded 5' primer and a J-beta primer mix. The raw public reads went through TCRdb reprocessing: fastp at Q25, MiXCR clone calling, in-frame beta chains kept. Here each entry gathers all rows of one CDR3 protein and keeps the most common genes and DNA. The sample has some 880,000 distinct CDR3 sequences on record, about 34% of them singletons. Roughly 13% of the sample goes to the ten largest clones. The sequencing input was blood. These receptors all stem from a man younger than 35 in good health.

This clonotype appeared a few times. This chain connects TRBV3-1 to TRBJ2-3; no clear D gene. The CDR3 runs to 15 residues. The V end lost 4 bases, the J end lost 1 base, and 12 bases lay between the germline ends. Germline values: CDR1 LGHDT, CDR2 YNNKEL (reference sequence). The CDR3 region is CASSLWRKGTDTQYF. CDR3 nucleotides: TGTGCCAGCAGCCTCTGGCGGAAGGGCACAGATACGCAGTATTTT.

This clonotype occurred a few times. The chain couples TRBV4-1 to TRBJ1-5, with D possibly matching TRBD1 (5 bases). The CDR3 spans 15 residues. The germline V and J ends were trimmed by 3 bases and 7 bases, with 16 bases remaining between them. The germline V gene encodes CDR1 MGHRA and CDR2 YSYEKL. The CDR3 reads CASSQIPVSGQPQHF. The DNA for the CDR3 is TGCGCCAGCAGCCAGATACCGGTCTCAGGGCAGCCCCAGCATTTT.

The rearrangement joins TRBV20-1 to TRBJ2-3, with 9 bases that match TRBD2. The CDR3 contains 15 residues. Looked up from germline, CDR1 is DFQATT and CDR2 is SNEGSKA (reference sequence). V dropped 0 bases and J dropped 5; count of bases not matched to a gene: 6. The CDR3 DNA follows: TGCAGTGCTAGAGATGGGGCGGGGGGGGGAGATACGCAGTATTTT. It codes for CSARDGAGGGDTQYF.

This clonotype was seen more than once but under ten times. This chain connects TRBV7-2 to TRBJ1-1; 12 bases match TRBD1. From germline, CDR1 is SGHTA and CDR2 FQGNSA. The CDR3 spans 17 residues. The junction had 7 bases not matched to a gene; V was cut back by 5 bases and J by 0 bases. The CDR3 region is CASSTPGQGALNTEAFF. The CDR3, as DNA: TGTGCCAGCAGCACCCCGGGACAGGGGGCCCTGAACACTGAAGCTTTCTTT.

At least ten counts were recorded for this clonotype. This chain links TRBV3-1 with TRBJ2-4; the D gene could be TRBD1 or TRBD2 (5 bases each). The CDR3 is 15 amino acids. Deletions cut 4 bases from V and 8 bases from J, with 18 bases between. Per germline, CDR1 LGHDT and CDR2 YNNKEL (reference sequence). DNA of the CDR3: TGTGCCAGCAGCCGAGGGACGCTCCAGGTGGACATTCAGTACTTC. The encoded protein is CASSRGTLQVDIQYF. Using reference TRBV3-1 and TRBJ2-4 for the parts outside the CDR3, the full variable domain is DTAVSQTPKYLVTQMGNDKSIKCEQNLGHDTMYWYKQDSKKFLKIMFSYNNKELIINETVPNRFSPKSPDKAHLNLHINSLELGDSAVYFCASSRGTLQVDIQYFGAGTRLSVL.

The chain couples TRBV9 to TRBJ2-1; 9 positions agree with TRBD1. The end of the DNA aligns better with TRBJ2-7, so the J call may be wrong. Germline loops: CDR1 SGDLS, CDR2 YYNGEE. The CDR3 consists of 15 residues. CDR3 loop: CASSEQGARDNEQYF. As DNA, the CDR3 is TGTGCCAGCAGTGAACAGGGGGCAAGGGACAATGAGCAGTACTTC.

There are a few counts of this clonotype. The chain carries TRBV20-1 and TRBJ2-5; TRBD2 aligns across 13 bases. The ends lost 6 bases at V and 0 bases at J; junction bases unmatched: 7. CDR1 DFQATT and CDR2 SNEGSKA come from the germline V gene (reference sequence). This CDR3 contains 16 residues. CDR3 loop: CSARGLAGPYQETQYF. In DNA form, the CDR3 reads TGCAGTGCCCGGGGACTAGCGGGGCCGTACCAAGAGACCCAGTACTTC.

Many counts were recorded for this clonotype. The chain uses TRBV18 and TRBJ2-5; TRBD1 aligns across 9 bases. J lost 3 bases, V lost 4 bases, and 0 bases had no gene match. Germline loops: CDR1 KGHSH, CDR2 LQKENI. The CDR3 contains 13 residues. The CDR3 spells CASSRDREETQYF. In DNA, the CDR3 is TGTGCCAGCTCACGGGACAGGGAAGAGACCCAGTACTTC.

This sequence joins TRBV7-9 and TRBJ2-6; the D is unclear. Trimming took 4 bases from V and 0 from J, leaving 10 bases between them. The CDR3 runs 16 residues. CDR1 is SEHNR and CDR2 is FQNEAQ in the germline V gene (reference sequence). The CDR3 region has the DNA TGTGCCAGCAGCTCTGTCCCAATCTCTGGGGCCAACGTCCTGACTTTC. Translated, it gives CASSSVPISGANVLTF.

This clonotype has just a few counts. The chain combines TRBV10-3 with TRBJ1-5; the D gene is possibly TRBD1 (6 bases). From germline, CDR1 is ENHRY and CDR2 SYGVKD. The CDR3 sequence is 15 residues long. V shed 2 bases and J shed 4 bases, with 12 bases lying between them. The CDR3 sequence is CAISEIGGPNQPQHF. CDR3 bases: TGTGCCATCAGTGAGATAGGGGGACCGAATCAGCCCCAGCATTTT.

The J gene is TRBJ2-7, the V gene TRBV15; D might be TRBD2 (5 bases). Germline CDR1 is LNHNV and CDR2 is YYDKDF (reference sequence). Trimming stripped 1 base from V and 1 base from J, with 14 bases between. The CDR3 covers 16 residues. This CDR3 reads CATSRGSGRLSYEQYF. As DNA, the CDR3 is TGTGCCACCAGCAGAGGGTCCGGTAGACTATCCTACGAGCAGTACTTC.

J is TRBJ2-1 and V is TRBV20-1; tentatively, D is TRBD2 (6 bases). The CDR3 has 14 residues. Deletions cut 7 bases from V and 4 bases from J, with 17 bases between. CDR1 is DFQATT, CDR2 SNEGSKA, per germline (reference sequence). CDR3 sequence (DNA): TGCAGTGGAGTCCCCGGGCGGGATTACAATGAGCAGTTCTTC. Its protein product is CSGVPGRDYNEQFF.

The CDR3 DNA is TGTGCCAGCAGTCCGGACGGCAGTCGGCCCCAGCATTTT. Translation: CASSPDGSRPQHF. J is TRBJ1-5 and V is TRBV12-3 or TRBV12-4, with D hard to call. Trimming cost V 5 bases and J 9 bases, with 14 bases left between them. This CDR3 comprises 13 residues.

J is TRBJ2-1 and V is TRBV7-2; 12 bases match TRBD1. The CDR3 runs 18 residues. Per germline, CDR1 SGHTA and CDR2 FQGNSA. V shed 1 base and J 6 bases; nucleotides not matched to a gene: 10. The CDR3 reads CASSLGPGGTGGFNEQFF. The CDR3 bases are TGTGCCAGCAGCTTAGGTCCAGGGGGGACAGGGGGCTTCAATGAGCAGTTCTTC. Full variable domain (outside the CDR3, taken from reference TRBV7-2 and TRBJ2-1): GAGVSQSPSNKVTEKGKDVELRCDPISGHTALYWYRQSLGQGLEFLIYFQGNSAPDKSGLPSDRFSAERTGGSVSTLTIQRTQQEDSAVYLCASSLGPGGTGGFNEQFFGPGTRLTVL.

This clonotype was detected a few times. Here the CDR3 reads CASSGDRGNTEAFF. DNA for the CDR3: TGTGCCAGTAGTGGAGACAGGGGGAACACTGAAGCTTTCTTT. V usage is TRBV19 and J usage is TRBJ1-1; TRBD1 matches 8 bases. Trimming cost V 5 bases and J 1 base; bases outside gene matches: 3. This CDR3 has 14 residues. Germline V gives CDR1 LNHDA, CDR2 SQIVND (reference sequence). The whole variable domain, filled in from reference TRBV19 and TRBJ1-1, reads DGGITQSPKYLFRKEGQNVTLSCEQNLNHDAMYWYRQDPGQGLRLIYYSQIVNDFQKGDIAEGYSVSREKKESFPLTVTSAQKNPTAFYLCASSGDRGNTEAFFGQGTRLTVV.

The chain employs TRBV29-1 and TRBJ1-1; the D gene is possibly TRBD1 (5 bases). The CDR3 has 13 amino acids. Looked up from germline, CDR1 is SQVTM and CDR2 is ANQGSEA. The V end was cut by 3 bases, the J end by 1 base, with 9 bases between. Here the CDR3 reads CSVERTTNTEAFF. CDR3 in DNA: TGCAGCGTTGAGCGGACAACGAACACTGAAGCTTTCTTT.

This clonotype was observed at least ten times. V gene TRBV30 combines with J gene TRBJ1-2; D not resolved. The CDR3 length is 15 residues. Germline lookup yields CDR1 GTSNPN and CDR2 SVGIG (reference sequence). Trimming left V 0 bases short and J 2 bases short, with 13 bases between. CDR3 protein: CAWSVGGSANYGYTF. The CDR3 DNA reads TGTGCCTGGAGTGTAGGTGGTAGCGCGAACTATGGCTACACCTTC.

The chain uses TRBV15 and TRBJ2-3, with 14 nucleotides matching TRBD2. Germline assignment: CDR1 LNHNV and CDR2 YYDKDF (reference sequence). CDR3 length: 15 amino acids. V trimming: 5 bases; J trimming: 9 bases; junction bases outside the gene matches: 7. CDR3 amino acids: CATSSGLAGVETQYF. DNA for the CDR3: TGTGCCACCAGCTCGGGACTAGCGGGGGTGGAGACGCAGTATTTT.

This clonotype was found once. Written as DNA, the CDR3 is TGTGCCAGCAGGCCCTCCGTGGGGGGGAACACTGAAGCTTTCTTT. This translates into CASRPSVGGNTEAFF. The chain is built from TRBV5-5 and TRBJ1-1, with D tentatively TRBD1 (5 bases). This CDR3 is built from 15 residues. Germline loops: CDR1 SGHKS, CDR2 YYEKEE (reference sequence). Trimming left V 5 bases short and J 1 base short, with 15 bases between.

This clonotype was seen repeatedly, ten times or more. The chain carries TRBV6-6 and TRBJ1-2; weak D call: TRBD1 (5 bases). Germline CDR1 is MNHNY and CDR2 is SVGAGI (reference sequence). There are 13 residues in the CDR3. Written as DNA, the CDR3 is TGTGGAGCAGGGTGGACGAAGAACTATGGCTACACCTTC. Encoded protein: CGAGWTKNYGYTF.

The J gene is TRBJ2-7, the V gene TRBV27, with 10 bases aligning to TRBD1. In germline, CDR1 is MNHEY, CDR2 SMNVEV (reference sequence). The J segment lost 3 bases and the V segment lost 2 bases, leaving 4 bases of the junction unmatched. The CDR3 is made up of 15 amino acids. The CDR3 DNA follows: TGTGCCAGCAGTTTAGGACAGGGGGTGGTCTACGAGCAGTACTTC. Its translation is CASSLGQGVVYEQYF.

This clonotype was seen a single time. The gene calls are TRBV20-1 and TRBJ2-1, with D possibly being TRBD2 (6 bases). Per the germline V gene, CDR1 is DFQATT and CDR2 is SNEGSKA (reference sequence). The CDR3 runs to 17 residues. Between the trimmed V and J ends, which lost 6 bases and 0 bases, there was a span of 21 bases. The CDR3 is CSADGTRGRSSYNEQFF. The CDR3 DNA reads TGCAGTGCAGACGGGACTCGCGGACGGAGCTCCTACAATGAGCAGTTCTTC.

The chain couples TRBV20-1 to TRBJ1-6; D unresolved. With 0 bases removed from V and 5 bases from J, the gap between germline ends came to 14 bases. This CDR3 region has 16 residues. Germline V gene data show CDR1 as DFQATT and CDR2 as SNEGSKA (reference sequence). CDR3 bases: TGCAGTGCTAGAGAGTTTGGTATCTGGGATAATTCACCCCTCCACTTT. This encodes CSAREFGIWDNSPLHF.

This clonotype was observed a handful of times. The chain uses TRBV2 and TRBJ2-1; possible D gene TRBD1, 6 bases. This CDR3 comprises 13 residues. Trimming stripped 6 bases from V and 9 bases from J, with 15 bases between. Germline loops: CDR1 SNHLY, CDR2 FYNNEI. CDR3 sequence reads: CASRRTGSGEQFF. CDR3 nucleotides: TGTGCCAGCAGGAGAACAGGGTCGGGTGAGCAGTTCTTC.

This clonotype was observed many times. The chain combines TRBV12-3 or TRBV12-4 with TRBJ2-3; D might be TRBD2 (5 bases). With 3 bases removed from V and 4 bases from J, the gap between germline ends came to 11 bases. The CDR3 totals 14 residues. CDR3: CASSFGLLADTQYF. CDR3 bases: TGTGCCAGCAGTTTCGGACTCTTAGCAGATACGCAGTATTTT.

This clonotype was detected ten times or more. The chain employs TRBV6-5 and TRBJ1-2; a possible D gene is TRBD1 (5 bases). The CDR3 sequence is 17 residues long. Germline-derived CDR1 and CDR2 are MNHEY and SVGAGI. V lost 2 bases and J 6 bases, leaving 22 bases between the germline ends. CDR3 amino acids: CASSYRTAGFMINGYTF. The CDR3, as DNA: TGTGCCAGCAGTTACCGGACCGCAGGGTTTATGATTAATGGCTACACCTTC.

Turning to this clonotype: A read error may explain this, as a much larger clone is one base away. V is TRBV7-7 and J is TRBJ1-2; D call uncertain. CDR1 SSHAT and CDR2 FNYEAQ come from the germline V gene (reference sequence). CDR3 size: 19 residues. The CDR3 region has the DNA TGTGCTGGCAGCTTACCAGCTATGGACTCACCTTGCTTGTACTATGGCTACACCTTC. It is translated as CAGSLPAMDSPCLYYGYTF.